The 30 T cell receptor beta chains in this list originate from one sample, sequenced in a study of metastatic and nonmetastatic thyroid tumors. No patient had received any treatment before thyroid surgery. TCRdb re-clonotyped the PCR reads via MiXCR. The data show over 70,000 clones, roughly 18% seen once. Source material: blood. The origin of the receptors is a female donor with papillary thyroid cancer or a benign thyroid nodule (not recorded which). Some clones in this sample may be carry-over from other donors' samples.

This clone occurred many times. The CDR3, as DNA: TGCAGTGCTAGACCTTTCACCGGGGAGCTGTTTTTT. Translating it yields CSARPFTGELFF. The rearrangement joins TRBV20-1 to TRBJ2-2; D call uncertain. Germline CDR1 reads DFQATT; CDR2 reads SNEGSKA (reference sequence). This CDR3 has 12 amino acids. Trimming cost V 2 bases and J 4 bases, with 5 bases left between them.

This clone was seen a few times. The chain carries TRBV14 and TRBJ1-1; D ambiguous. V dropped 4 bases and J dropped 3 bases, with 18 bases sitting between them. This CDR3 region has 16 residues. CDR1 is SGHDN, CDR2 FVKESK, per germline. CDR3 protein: CASSPSQAGLDTEAFF. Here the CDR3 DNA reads TGTGCCAGCAGCCCCTCCCAAGCGGGGTTGGACACTGAAGCTTTCTTT. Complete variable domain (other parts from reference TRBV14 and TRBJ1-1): EAGVTQFPSHSVIEKGQTVTLRCDPISGHDNLYWYRRVMGKEIKFLLHFVKESKQDESGMPNNRFLAERTGGTYSTLKVQPAELEDSGVYFCASSPSQAGLDTEAFFGQGTRLTVV.

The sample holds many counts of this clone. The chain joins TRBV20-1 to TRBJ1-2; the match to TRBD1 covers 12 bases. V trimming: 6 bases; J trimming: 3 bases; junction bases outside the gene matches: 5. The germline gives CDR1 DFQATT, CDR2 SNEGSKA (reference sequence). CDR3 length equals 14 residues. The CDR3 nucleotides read TGCAGTGCAGAAGGGACAGGGGGCTACTATGGCTACACCTTC. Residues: CSAEGTGGYYGYTF.

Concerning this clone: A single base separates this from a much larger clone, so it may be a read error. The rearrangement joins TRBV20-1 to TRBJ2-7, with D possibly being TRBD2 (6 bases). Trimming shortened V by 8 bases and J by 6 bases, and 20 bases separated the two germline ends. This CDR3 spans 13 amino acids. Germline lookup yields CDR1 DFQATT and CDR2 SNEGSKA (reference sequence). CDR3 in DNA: TGCAGTTCTATTGCGGAGGGCCCCTCCGAGCAGTACTTC. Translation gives CSSIAEGPSEQYF.

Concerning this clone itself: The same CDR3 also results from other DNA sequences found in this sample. For the CDR3, the DNA is TGTGCCAGCAACATTCGGGAGGGTGGTGGCTATGGCTACACCTTC. It yields the protein CASNIREGGGYGYTF. This chain connects TRBV12-3 or TRBV12-4 to TRBJ1-2; D unresolved. The CDR3 spans 15 residues. Trimming cost V 7 bases and J 4 bases, with 19 bases left between them.

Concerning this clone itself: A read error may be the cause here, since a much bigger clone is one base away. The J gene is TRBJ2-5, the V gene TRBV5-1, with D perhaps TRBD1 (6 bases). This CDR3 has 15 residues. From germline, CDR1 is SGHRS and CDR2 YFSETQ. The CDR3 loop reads CASSPGSGVQEAQYF. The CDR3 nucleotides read TGCGCCAGCAGCCCTGGGTCAGGGGTCCAAGAGGCCCAGTACTTC.

CDR3 sequence reads: CASSPLGGGLTEAFF. CDR3 DNA sequence: TGTGCCAGCAGCCCACTTGGGGGGGGGCTAACTGAAGCTTTCTTT. J is TRBJ1-1 and V is TRBV11-2, with D maybe TRBD1 (6 bases). CDR1 and CDR2 from the germline V gene are SGHAT and FQNNGV. V lost 5 bases and J lost 5, with 18 bases in between. This CDR3 region has 15 residues. The full variable domain, its missing parts supplied by reference TRBV11-2 and TRBJ1-1, is EAGVAQSPRYKIIEKRQSVAFWCNPISGHATLYWYQQILGQGPKLLIQFQNNGVVDDSQLPKDRFSAERLKGVDSTLKIQPAKLEDSAVYLCASSPLGGGLTEAFFGQGTRLTVV.

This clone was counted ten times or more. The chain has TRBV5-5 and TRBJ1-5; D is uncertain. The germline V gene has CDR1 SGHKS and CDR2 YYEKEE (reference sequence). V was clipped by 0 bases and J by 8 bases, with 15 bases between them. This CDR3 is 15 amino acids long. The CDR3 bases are TGTGCCAGCAGCTTGGGGCAGCACGCGGGAGAGCCCCAGCATTTT. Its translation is CASSLGQHAGEPQHF.

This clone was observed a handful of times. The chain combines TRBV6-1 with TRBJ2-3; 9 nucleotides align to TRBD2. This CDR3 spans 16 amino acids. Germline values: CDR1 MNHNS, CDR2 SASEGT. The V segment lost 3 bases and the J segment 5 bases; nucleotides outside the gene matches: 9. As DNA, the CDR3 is TGTGCCAGCAGTGATTTTTTAGCGGGAGCGGAAGATACGCAGTATTTT. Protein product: CASSDFLAGAEDTQYF.

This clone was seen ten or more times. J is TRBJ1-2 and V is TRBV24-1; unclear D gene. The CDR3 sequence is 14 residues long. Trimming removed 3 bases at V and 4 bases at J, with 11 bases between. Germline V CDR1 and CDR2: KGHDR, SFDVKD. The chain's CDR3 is CATSDRSESYGYTF. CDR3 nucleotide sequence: TGTGCCACCAGTGATCGGTCAGAGTCCTATGGCTACACCTTC.

CDR3 loop: CASSLSPGPRTDTQYF. The CDR3 DNA follows: TGCGCCAGCAGCCTAAGCCCGGGGCCGAGGACAGATACGCAGTATTTT. The J gene is TRBJ2-3, the V gene TRBV4-1; D tentatively reads TRBD1 or TRBD2 (5 bases each). From germline, CDR1 is MGHRA and CDR2 YSYEKL. The ends were cut back, 4 bases at V and 3 bases at J, with 17 bases in the middle. The CDR3 is made up of 16 amino acids.

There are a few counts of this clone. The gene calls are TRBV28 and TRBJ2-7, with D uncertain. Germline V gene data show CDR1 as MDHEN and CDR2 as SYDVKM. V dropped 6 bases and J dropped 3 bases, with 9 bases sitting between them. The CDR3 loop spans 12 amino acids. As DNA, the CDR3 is TGTGCCAGCAGCCACGTTTTCTACGAGCAGTACTTC. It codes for CASSHVFYEQYF.

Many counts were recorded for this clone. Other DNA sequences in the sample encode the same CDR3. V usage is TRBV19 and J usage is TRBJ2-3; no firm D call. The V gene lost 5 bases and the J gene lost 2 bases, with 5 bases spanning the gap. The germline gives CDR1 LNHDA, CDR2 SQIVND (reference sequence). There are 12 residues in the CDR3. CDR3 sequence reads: CASSLNTDTQYF. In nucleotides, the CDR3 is TGTGCCAGTAGTCTTAACACAGATACGCAGTATTTT.

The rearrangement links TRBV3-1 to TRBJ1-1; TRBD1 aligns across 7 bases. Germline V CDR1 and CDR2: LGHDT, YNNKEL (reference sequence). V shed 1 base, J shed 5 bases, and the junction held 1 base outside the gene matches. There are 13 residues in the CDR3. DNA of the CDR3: TGTGCCAGCAGCCAAGCAGGGGGGACTGAAGCTTTCTTT. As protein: CASSQAGGTEAFF.

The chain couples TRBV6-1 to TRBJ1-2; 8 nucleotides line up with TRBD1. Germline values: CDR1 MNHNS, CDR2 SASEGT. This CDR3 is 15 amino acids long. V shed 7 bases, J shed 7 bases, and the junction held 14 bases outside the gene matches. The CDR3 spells CASIGGQGARIGYTF. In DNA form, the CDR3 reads TGTGCCAGCATCGGCGGGCAGGGGGCGCGAATTGGCTACACCTTC.

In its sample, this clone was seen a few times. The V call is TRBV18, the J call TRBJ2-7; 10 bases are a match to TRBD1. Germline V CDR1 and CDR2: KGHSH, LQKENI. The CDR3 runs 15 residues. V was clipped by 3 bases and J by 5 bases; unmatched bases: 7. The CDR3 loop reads CASSPRDRGLDEQYF. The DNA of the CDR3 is TGTGCCAGCTCACCCCGGGACAGGGGTCTCGACGAGCAGTACTTC.

Written as DNA, the CDR3 is TGCGCCAGCAGTTTCCCCCCCGCGGGTCCCATTGACTATGGCTACACCTTC. Amino acids: CASSFPPAGPIDYGYTF. The gene calls are TRBV5-1 and TRBJ1-2; D is undetermined. Trimming took off 5 bases at V and 3 bases at J, with 23 bases between the two ends. The CDR3 has 17 amino acids. The germline V gene has CDR1 SGHRS and CDR2 YFSETQ.

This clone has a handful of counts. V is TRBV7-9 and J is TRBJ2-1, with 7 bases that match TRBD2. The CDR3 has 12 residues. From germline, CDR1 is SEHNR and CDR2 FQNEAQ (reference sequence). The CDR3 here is CEAGASYNEQFF. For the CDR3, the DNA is TGTGAGGCGGGAGCGTCCTACAATGAGCAGTTCTTC.

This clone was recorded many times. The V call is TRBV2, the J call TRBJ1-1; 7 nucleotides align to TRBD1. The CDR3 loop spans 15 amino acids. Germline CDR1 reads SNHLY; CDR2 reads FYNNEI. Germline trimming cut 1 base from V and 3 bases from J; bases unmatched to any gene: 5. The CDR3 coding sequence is TGTGCCAGCAGTGAAGATTCAGGGGGATACACTGAAGCTTTCTTT. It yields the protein CASSEDSGGYTEAFF.

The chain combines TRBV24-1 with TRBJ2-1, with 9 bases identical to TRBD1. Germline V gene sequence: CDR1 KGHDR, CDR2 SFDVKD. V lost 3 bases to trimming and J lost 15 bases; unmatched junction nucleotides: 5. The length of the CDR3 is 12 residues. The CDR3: CATSDQGQGLFF. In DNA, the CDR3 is TGTGCCACCAGTGATCAGGGACAGGGTCTGTTCTTC.

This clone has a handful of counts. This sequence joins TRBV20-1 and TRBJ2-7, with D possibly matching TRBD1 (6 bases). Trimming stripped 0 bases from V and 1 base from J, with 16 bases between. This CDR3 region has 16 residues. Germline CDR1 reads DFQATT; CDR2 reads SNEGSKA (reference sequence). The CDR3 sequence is CSARDRTLQGSYEQYF. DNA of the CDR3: TGCAGTGCTAGAGATCGGACACTCCAGGGGTCCTACGAGCAGTACTTC.

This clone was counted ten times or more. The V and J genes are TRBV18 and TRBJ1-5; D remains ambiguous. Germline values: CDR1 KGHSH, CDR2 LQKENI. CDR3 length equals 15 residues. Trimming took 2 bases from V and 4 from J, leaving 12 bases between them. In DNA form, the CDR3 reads TGTGCCAGCTCACCAAACCGGGTCGGGAATCAGCCCCAGCATTTT. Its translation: CASSPNRVGNQPQHF.

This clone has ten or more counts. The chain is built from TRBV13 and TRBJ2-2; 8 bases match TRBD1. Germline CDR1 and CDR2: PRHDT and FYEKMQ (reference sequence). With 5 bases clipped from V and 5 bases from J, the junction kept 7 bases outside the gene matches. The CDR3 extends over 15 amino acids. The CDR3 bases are TGTGCCAGCAGCCACAGGGGGGTAATGACCGGGGAGCTGTTTTTT. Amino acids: CASSHRGVMTGELFF.

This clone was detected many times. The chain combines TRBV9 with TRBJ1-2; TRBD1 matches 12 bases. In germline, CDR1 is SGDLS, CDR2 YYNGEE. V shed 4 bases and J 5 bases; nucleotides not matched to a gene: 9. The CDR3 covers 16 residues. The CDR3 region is CASSHRDRGRQYGYTF. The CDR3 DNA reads TGTGCCAGCAGCCACCGGGACAGGGGGCGCCAATATGGCTACACCTTC. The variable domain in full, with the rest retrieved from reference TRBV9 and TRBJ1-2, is DSGVTQTPKHLITATGQRVTLRCSPRSGDLSVYWYQQSLDQGLQFLIQYYNGEERAKGNILERFSAQQFPDLHSELNLSSLELGDSALYFCASSHRDRGRQYGYTFGSGTRLTVV.

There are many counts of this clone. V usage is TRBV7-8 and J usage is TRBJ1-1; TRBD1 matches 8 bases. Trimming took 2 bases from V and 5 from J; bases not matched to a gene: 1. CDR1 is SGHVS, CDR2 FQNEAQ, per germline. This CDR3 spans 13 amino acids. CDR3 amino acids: CASSLTGGTEAFF. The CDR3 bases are TGTGCCAGCAGCTTAACAGGGGGGACTGAAGCTTTCTTT. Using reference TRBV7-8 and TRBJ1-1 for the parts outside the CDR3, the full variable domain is GAGVSQSPRYKVAKRGQDVALRCDPISGHVSLFWYQQALGQGPEFLTYFQNEAQLDKSGLPSDRFFAERPEGSVSTLKIQRTQQEDSAVYLCASSLTGGTEAFFGQGTRLTVV.

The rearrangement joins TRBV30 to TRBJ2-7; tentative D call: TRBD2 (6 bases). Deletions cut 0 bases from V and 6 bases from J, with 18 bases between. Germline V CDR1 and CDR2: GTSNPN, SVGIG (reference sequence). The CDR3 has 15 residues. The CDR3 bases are TGTGCCTGGAGTGTACTCCGGGGGAAGCTTGCCGAGCAGTACTTC. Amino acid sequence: CAWSVLRGKLAEQYF.

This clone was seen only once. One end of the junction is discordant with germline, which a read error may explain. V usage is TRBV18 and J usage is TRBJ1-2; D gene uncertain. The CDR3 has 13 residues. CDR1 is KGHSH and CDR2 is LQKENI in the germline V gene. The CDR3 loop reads CASSPGSGYGYTF. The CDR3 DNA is TGTGCCAGCTCACCAGGGTCGGGATATGGCTACACATTC.

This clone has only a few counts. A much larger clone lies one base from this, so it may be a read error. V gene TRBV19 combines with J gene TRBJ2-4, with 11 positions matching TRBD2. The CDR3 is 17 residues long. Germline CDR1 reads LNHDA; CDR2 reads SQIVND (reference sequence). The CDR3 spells CAGSVLAGGRSKNIQYF. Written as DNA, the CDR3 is TGTGCCGGTAGTGTCCTAGCGGGAGGCCGGTCCAAAAACATTCAGTACTTC.

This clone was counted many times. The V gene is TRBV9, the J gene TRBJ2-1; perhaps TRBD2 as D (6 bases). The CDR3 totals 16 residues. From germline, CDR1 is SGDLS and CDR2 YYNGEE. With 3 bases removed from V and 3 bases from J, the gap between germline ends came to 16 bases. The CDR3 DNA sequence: TGTGCCAGCAGCGAGGGACTTCGGAACCTCTACAATGAGCAGTTCTTC. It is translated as CASSEGLRNLYNEQFF.

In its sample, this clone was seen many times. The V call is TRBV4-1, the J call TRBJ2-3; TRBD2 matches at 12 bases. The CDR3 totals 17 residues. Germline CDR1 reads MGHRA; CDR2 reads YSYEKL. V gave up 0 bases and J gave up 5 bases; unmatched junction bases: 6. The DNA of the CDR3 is TGCGCCAGCAGCCAAGAAGGTCTAGCGGGAGGGCAAGATACGCAGTATTTT. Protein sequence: CASSQEGLAGGQDTQYF.